The clone carrying this T cell receptor beta chain showed up just a few times. The target antigen is unknown. This entry is derived from a study of beta chain features in type 1 diabetes. Overall study findings and caveats: VDJ junctions sequenced from type 1 diabetes patients showed fewer insertions and more deletions. The influence of HLA type on TCRB rearrangement stayed undetermined. There was a moderate but significant shortening of TCRB CDR3s in all four CD4+ subsets of Type 1 diabetes patients. The study notes PCR might favor shorter templates equally in patients and controls.

The purity of all sorted populations exceeded 98%. cDNA synthesis used the whole RNA isolate, giving expressed TCRB sequences. Method: immunoSEQ multiplex PCR; TCRdb's copy keeps in-frame clones and lacks some. The profile shows some 660,000 clones, roughly 13% of them singletons. Trimming cost V 1 base and J 4 bases; bases outside gene matches: 7. CDR3 size: 16 residues. The germline V gene has CDR1 MGHRA and CDR2 YSYEKL. Sequenced material: naive CD4+ T cells from blood. The chain has TRBV4-1 and TRBJ2-7; 10 nucleotides agree with TRBD2. The TCR originated in a man between 18 and 35 years old with type 1 diabetes. Here the CDR3 DNA reads TGCGCCAGCAGCCAAGGGACTAGCGGAATAGGGTACGAGCAGTACTTC. It yields the protein CASSQGTSGIGYEQYF.